This T cell receptor (beta chain) was identified in a study of cytomegalovirus exposure and HLA in healthy donors (dated by TCRdb to between 2016 and 2019). Some background on the complete study: A later analysis indicated that the 120 validation repertoires were generated on the platform also employed for the 720 or so repertoires of the first cohort. The study aimed to test whether cataloging public T cell receptors could reveal signatures of past pathogen exposure. Along with the roughly 610-subject first cohort, a separate validation cohort of around 110 different subjects was used. To predict cytomegalovirus infection status, the study brought together high-throughput TCR immunosequencing, statistical association of individual TCRs with disease status, and machine learning.

A note on this clone: Its target antigen remains unknown. There are no base qualities to consult, and no much larger clone falls within one base. The same CDR3 also results from other DNA sequences found in this sample.

Receptor libraries were prepared by the immunoSEQ multiplex PCR assay. On the study's bioinformatics: To diagnose cytomegalovirus status from the catalog of TCR beta chain sequences, a statistical classification framework was built. TCRdb stores this immuneACCESS table with in-frame sequences only. Part of the clones is absent; in the studies checked, under half of the shortfall reflects unresolved V genes, and no reason is known for the rest. V, J and clone size reflect that table, while D and trimming were determined from the DNA. Within this sample are roughly 140,000 clones, with roughly nine tenths of them counted one time only. Jointly, the top ten make up approximately 3.2% of the sample. The study at large found these results: The study listed 164 TCR beta chains as associated with cytomegalovirus. Subsequent analysis determined that TCRs grouped into clusters in the first cohort also showed a tendency toward co-occurrence across the 120 or so validation repertoires, and 94% of cluster scores exceeded 0. All 120 or so repertoires were used to score co-occurrence in the validation cohort in a later analysis, because that analysis had no HLA typing for the cohort. A few of the identified cytomegalovirus-associated TCR beta chains were confirmed in vitro to be specific for cytomegalovirus antigens. Most TCR sequences were seen in very few donors, while some public TCRs were found in many individuals. The authors suggested that the approach could potentially be extended to other disease states and immunological phenotypes. The classifier was reported to diagnose cytomegalovirus status with high specificity and sensitivity in both the original cohort and the validation cohort.

Separate from the approximately 690-subject first cohort, the validation cohort of roughly 120 subjects was the group to which the donors belonged. The sequencing sample was made of PBMCs. This TCR derives from a woman under 30 in good health and CMV-seropositive.

The nucleotide sequence reads TGTGCCAGCAGCTTAGCGGGAGGAGAGACCCAGTACTTC. Its protein is CASSLAGGETQYF. Recombination connected TRBV7-9 to TRBJ2-5; the D gene is possibly TRBD2, with 6 bases matching. The germline V gene (reference sequence) sets CDR1 to SEHNR and CDR2 to FQNEAQ. V loses 0 bases of germline sequence and J loses 4 bases, and the interval between the two ends is 6 bases. CDR3 length: 13 amino acids, cysteine to phenylalanine. CDR3 DNA only is kept here, 39 bases in frame from base 1.